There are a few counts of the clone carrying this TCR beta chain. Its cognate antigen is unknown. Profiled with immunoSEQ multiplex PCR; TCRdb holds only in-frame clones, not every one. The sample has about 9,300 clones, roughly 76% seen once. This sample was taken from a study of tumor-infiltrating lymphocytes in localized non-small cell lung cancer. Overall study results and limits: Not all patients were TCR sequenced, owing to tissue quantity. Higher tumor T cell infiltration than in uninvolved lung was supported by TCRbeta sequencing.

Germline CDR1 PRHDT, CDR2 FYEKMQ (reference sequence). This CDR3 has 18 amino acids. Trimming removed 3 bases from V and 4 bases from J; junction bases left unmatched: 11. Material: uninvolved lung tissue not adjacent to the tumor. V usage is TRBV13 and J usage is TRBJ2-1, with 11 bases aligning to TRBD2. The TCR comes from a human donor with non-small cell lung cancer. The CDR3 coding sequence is TGTGCCAGCAGCTTTTTACTAGCGGGAGAAGGTCCATACAATGAGCAGTTCTTC. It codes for CASSFLLAGEGPYNEQFF. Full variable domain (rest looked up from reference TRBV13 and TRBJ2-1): AAGVIQSPRHLIKEKRETATLKCYPIPRHDTVYWYQQGPGQDPQFLISFYEKMQSDKGSIPDRFSAQQFSDYHSELNMSSLELGDSALYFCASSFLLAGEGPYNEQFFGPGTRLTVL.